This T cell receptor (beta chain) came from a study of T cell responses to AZD1222 COVID-19 vaccine. Study-level findings and limits: Without day 14 samples, only post-peak T cell repertoires were studied. With dominance at 160-218 and 743-854, vaccine-associated CD4 TCRs spanned spike. Donors were chiefly white British, with a greater number of females, and clonal diversity was perhaps underestimated.

Sequencing used immunoSEQ multiplex PCR; TCRdb keeps in-frame clones, though not all of them. The repertoire consists of 130,000 or so clones, with about 89% occurring once and the leading ten covering approximately 5.1%. Notes on this clone: Its antigen is as yet unknown.

Per germline, CDR1 MDHEN and CDR2 SYDVKM. The CDR3 consists of 12 residues. V lost 2 bases and J 7 bases, leaving 6 bases between the germline ends. The material was peripheral blood, obtained on day 0 of AZD1222 vaccination. The TCR sequence derives from an adult in good health. The J gene is TRBJ1-5, the V gene TRBV28; D remains ambiguous. The CDR3 spells CASSLLKQPQHF. For the CDR3, the DNA is TGTGCCAGCAGTTTACTAAAGCAGCCCCAGCATTTT.